The clone carrying this TCR beta chain was seen once. This sequence may be a read error, since a much larger clone differs from it by one base. The sample originates from a study of blood T cells in healthy people across ages. Trimming removed 0 bases from V and 6 bases from J; junction bases left unmatched: 11. Looked up from germline, CDR1 is LGHNA and CDR2 is YNFKEQ. CDR3 length: 17 amino acids. Then a second PCR, running roughly 6 to 12 cycles, was carried out with a sample-barcoded 5' primer and a J-beta primer mix. Each cDNA molecule was tagged by a template-switch adaptor with 12 random nucleotides. TCRdb independently ran MiXCR on the 5' RACE reads; one entry per CDR3 protein. Among under 2 million distinct CDR3 sequences listed, roughly 30% were seen once. The authors drew around 11 milliliters of peripheral blood from each donor.

This clonotype was sampled from a woman in her twenties or thirties in good health. Sequenced: blood. This rearrangement joins TRBV4-2 to TRBJ2-1; 7 bases match TRBD2. In nucleotides, the CDR3 is TGTGCCAGCAGCCAAGATCCGGCAGCGGGGTGGGGCAATGAGCAGTTCTTC. Translated: CASSQDPAAGWGNEQFF.